This T cell receptor (beta chain) was retrieved from a study of T-cell memory formation after mild COVID-19. For the study at large: TCR clusters showed largely donor specificity.

Using its own MiXCR run on the 5' RACE reads, TCRdb lists one record per CDR3 protein. The table lists around 470,000 distinct CDR3 sequences, 15% to 20% of them singletons. This clonotype has more than one count but fewer than ten. What it recognizes is unknown. An end of the junction does not agree with germline; a read error may underlie this. Points from the study as a whole: Later expanders leaned CD4+, whereas clones that contracted between day 15 and 85 were balanced CD4/CD8.

CDR1 is SSHAT and CDR2 is FNYEAQ in the germline V gene (reference sequence). This CDR3 region has 16 residues. This receptor was obtained from an adult woman who had mild COVID-19 (a few samples of this study predate the infection). Cell type and time point are not known. The sample consisted of PBMCs or a T cell subset sorted from them (not recorded which). This rearrangement joins TRBV7-7 to TRBJ2-2; TRBD2 matches 9 bases. The DNA for the CDR3 is TGTGCTAGCAGCGGTTCTAGCGGGGCGAACACCGGGGAGCTGTTTTTT. Protein product: CASSGSSGANTGELFF.